This TCR beta chain was observed in a study of identical twins. Study observations and caveats: In cord blood, abundant beta clonotypes had fewer insertions; memory showed no trend. An excess of low generation probability was shown by twin-shared out-of-frame alpha sequences.

Unique molecular identifiers were in the cDNA, with template-switch universal primer binding. MiXCR was run by TCRdb on the 5' RACE reads, yielding one entry per CDR3 protein. The table shows some 300,000 distinct CDR3 sequences, with 12% occurring only once. Trimming stripped 0 bases from V and 5 bases from J, with 10 bases between. The V gene's germline CDR1 is LGHDT and CDR2 YNNKEL (reference sequence). The CDR3 length is 14 residues. With respect to this clonotype: Antigen: not known.

All donors were healthy, and all were Caucasian. The same sample was also studied in work on yellow fever vaccine responses in identical twins.

The sequence came from a woman in her late teens or twenties in good health. The gene calls are TRBV3-1 and TRBJ1-1; D remains ambiguous. What was sequenced was CD8+ T cells sorted from blood. CDR3 nucleotides: TGTGCCAGCAGCCAAGATTTGGCTAATACTGAAGCTTTCTTT. Amino acids: CASSQDLANTEAFF.